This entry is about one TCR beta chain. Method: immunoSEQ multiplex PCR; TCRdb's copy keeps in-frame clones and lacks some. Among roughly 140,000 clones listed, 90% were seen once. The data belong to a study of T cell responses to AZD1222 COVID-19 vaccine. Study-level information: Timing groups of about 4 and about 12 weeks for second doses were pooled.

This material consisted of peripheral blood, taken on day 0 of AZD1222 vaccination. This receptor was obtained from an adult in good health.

CDR3 coding DNA: TGTGCCAGTAGTATCTTGCAGACCCAGTACTTC. Amino acid sequence: CASSILQTQYF. The chain carries TRBV19 and TRBJ2-5, with D unresolved. Looked up from germline, CDR1 is LNHDA and CDR2 is SQIVND (reference sequence). This CDR3 has 11 residues. The V gene lost 3 bases and the J gene lost 6 bases, with 5 bases spanning the gap.